A single sample gave rise to the 22 T cell receptor beta chains below, sequenced in a study of blood T cell repertoires in COVID-19. Repertoires were generated with immunoSEQ multiplex PCR, while TCRdb's copy carries only in-frame clones and drops some. The sample records about 250,000 clones, about 87% being singletons. Source material: PBMCs or T cells enriched from blood (not recorded which). Every receptor here comes from a woman in her thirties with acute COVID-19.

The chain uses TRBV7-2 and TRBJ1-3, with D unclear. The germline gives CDR1 SGHTA, CDR2 FQGNSA. There are 17 residues in the CDR3. Between the trimmed V and J ends, which lost 0 bases and 1 base, there was a span of 13 bases. Here the CDR3 reads CASSLASGRSSGNTIYF. CDR3 sequence (DNA): TGTGCCAGCAGCTTAGCGAGCGGACGGTCTTCTGGAAACACCATATATTTT.

The chain recombines TRBV4-1 with TRBJ1-3; 7 positions agree with TRBD1. The J segment lost 2 bases and the V segment lost 5 bases, leaving 6 bases of the junction unmatched. This CDR3 spans 15 amino acids. From germline, CDR1 is MGHRA and CDR2 YSYEKL. The CDR3 nucleotides are TGCGCCAGCAGCAAACTGGGACAGCCTGGAAACACCATATATTTT. Residues: CASSKLGQPGNTIYF.

The CDR3, as DNA: TGTGCCTGGAGTTCGGGAGGTGAGCCCCAGCATTTT. Its protein is CAWSSGGEPQHF. The genes are TRBV30 and TRBJ1-5; the D is unclear. Per the germline V gene, CDR1 is GTSNPN and CDR2 is SVGIG (reference sequence). V was trimmed by 2 bases and J by 8 bases, leaving 10 bases between them. The CDR3 is 12 amino acids.

The chain recombines TRBV7-2 with TRBJ1-1, with 8 bases lining up with TRBD1. This CDR3 region has 14 residues. Germline V gene sequence: CDR1 SGHTA, CDR2 FQGNSA. The junction had 5 bases not matched to a gene; V was cut back by 4 bases and J by 4 bases. CDR3 loop: CASSWTGQGTEAFF. The CDR3 bases are TGTGCCAGCAGCTGGACAGGGCAGGGCACTGAAGCTTTCTTT.

This clone is a singleton in its sample. The chain recombines TRBV6-5 with TRBJ2-1; 11 bases map to TRBD2. V dropped 7 bases and J dropped 6; count of bases not matched to a gene: 8. The CDR3 sequence is 15 residues long. Germline V lookup: CDR1 MNHEY, CDR2 SVGAGI. The CDR3 here is CASKKGLADLNEQFF. The DNA for the CDR3 is TGTGCCAGCAAAAAGGGACTAGCGGACCTCAATGAGCAGTTCTTC.

The V gene is TRBV2, the J gene TRBJ1-1; TRBD1 might be the D (5 bases). Trimming cost V 2 bases and J 4 bases, with 14 bases left between them. Germline assignment: CDR1 SNHLY and CDR2 FYNNEI. The CDR3 runs 15 residues. CDR3 coding DNA: TGTGCCAGCAGTGAATCGGGGCCGGGGGTCACTGAAGCTTTCTTT. It specifies CASSESGPGVTEAFF.

The chain recombines TRBV3-1 (or the pseudogene TRBV3-2) with TRBJ1-1, with 7 bases lining up with TRBD1. Germline loops: CDR1 LGHDT, CDR2 YNNKEL (reference sequence). The V gene end was trimmed by 4 bases and the J gene end by 1 base; junction bases not matched to a gene: 9. The CDR3 loop spans 16 amino acids. The chain's CDR3 is CASSPQTGDQNTEAFF. In nucleotides, the CDR3 is TGTGCCAGCAGCCCGCAAACAGGGGACCAGAACACTGAAGCTTTCTTT.

The chain joins TRBV5-8 to TRBJ1-2; 10 bases fit TRBD1. Germline trimming cut 6 bases from V and 6 bases from J; bases unmatched to any gene: 8. The length of the CDR3 is 14 residues. CDR1 SGHTS and CDR2 YDEGEE come from the germline V gene. The CDR3 DNA sequence: TGTGCCAGCACCCGCCCGGGACAGGGGAATGGCTACACCTTC. Its protein product is CASTRPGQGNGYTF.

The rearrangement links TRBV5-6 to TRBJ1-2; a possible D gene is TRBD1 (5 bases). The CDR3 runs to 18 residues. The ends were cut back, 3 bases at V and 0 bases at J, with 21 bases in the middle. Per the germline V gene, CDR1 is SGHDT and CDR2 is YYEEEE. The DNA of the CDR3 is TGTGCCAGCAGCTGGACCGCAGGGTCTGCCTTTACTAACTATGGCTACACCTTC. As protein: CASSWTAGSAFTNYGYTF.

This clone was seen just once. V is TRBV11-2 and J is TRBJ1-5; 9 positions match TRBD1. The J segment lost 5 bases and the V segment lost 4 bases, leaving 0 bases of the junction unmatched. The CDR3 extends over 13 amino acids. Germline V CDR1 and CDR2: SGHAT, FQNNGV. CDR3 bases: TGTGCCAGCAGCTGGACAGGGGATCAGCCCCAGCATTTT. It encodes CASSWTGDQPQHF.

The rearrangement uses TRBV7-8 and TRBJ1-5; the D gene is possibly TRBD1 (6 bases). There are 15 residues in the CDR3. Trimming removed 2 bases at V and 6 bases at J, with 14 bases between. The germline CDR1 and CDR2 sequences are SGHVS and FQNEAQ. CDR3 in amino acids: CASSLILGASQPQHF. CDR3 coding DNA: TGTGCCAGCAGCTTAATTTTGGGGGCGAGTCAGCCCCAGCATTTT.

The V call is TRBV13, the J call TRBJ2-5; D is perhaps TRBD1 (5 bases). Germline CDR1 is PRHDT and CDR2 is FYEKMQ (reference sequence). With 4 bases removed from V and 0 bases from J, the gap between germline ends came to 9 bases. The CDR3 spans 14 residues. The CDR3, as DNA: TGTGCCAGCAGCTCCAGGGTGTACCAAGAGACCCAGTACTTC. It encodes CASSSRVYQETQYF.

In DNA, the CDR3 is TGCGCCAGCAGCCTACAGGGGGAGTATGAAAAACTGTTTTTT. Translation: CASSLQGEYEKLFF. This chain connects TRBV5-1 to TRBJ1-4, with 8 bases fitting TRBD1. This CDR3 region has 14 residues. Trimming took 4 bases from V and 6 from J; bases not matched to a gene: 5. The germline V gene has CDR1 SGHRS and CDR2 YFSETQ.

The chain recombines TRBV4-1 with TRBJ1-3, with D uncertain. The CDR3 sequence is 16 residues long. Germline V gene lookup returns CDR1 MGHRA and CDR2 YSYEKL. Trimming pared 0 bases from V and 3 bases from J, leaving 12 bases between. The CDR3 DNA is TGCGCCAGCAGCCAAGATTTGGAGGTGGTTGGAAACACCATATATTTT. Amino acids: CASSQDLEVVGNTIYF.

V gene TRBV30 combines with J gene TRBJ2-2; TRBD2 might be the D (6 bases). The CDR3 consists of 12 residues. The germline V and J ends were trimmed by 1 base and 6 bases, with 6 bases remaining between them. Germline values: CDR1 GTSNPN, CDR2 SVGIG (reference sequence). The CDR3 region is CAWSAGAGELFF. Written as DNA, the CDR3 is TGTGCCTGGAGTGCGGGGGCCGGGGAGCTGTTTTTT. Using reference TRBV30 and TRBJ2-2 for the parts outside the CDR3, the full variable domain is SQTIHQWPATLVQPVGSPLSLECTVEGTSNPNLYWYRQAAGRGLQLLFYSVGIGQISSEVPQNLSASRPQDRQFILSSKKLLLSDSGFYLCAWSAGAGELFFGEGSRLTVL.

The chain employs TRBV27 and TRBJ1-1; 9 bases agree with TRBD1. Germline V gene sequence: CDR1 MNHEY, CDR2 SMNVEV (reference sequence). Losses at the gene ends were 5 bases for V and 1 base for J; bases not matched to a gene: 8. The CDR3 consists of 16 residues. The CDR3 sequence: CASSLGQGRGNTEAFF. The CDR3, as DNA: TGTGCCAGCAGTCTCGGACAGGGGAGGGGGAACACTGAAGCTTTCTTT.

The table lists this clone with a count of one. The genes are TRBV20-1 and TRBJ2-1; 12 nucleotides match TRBD2. The V gene's germline CDR1 is DFQATT and CDR2 SNEGSKA (reference sequence). The CDR3 has 16 amino acids. The V gene end was trimmed by 3 bases and the J gene end by 8 bases; junction bases not matched to a gene: 11. CDR3 sequence: CSASQTSGGPSYEQFF. DNA for the CDR3: TGCAGTGCTAGTCAGACTAGCGGGGGCCCTTCCTATGAGCAGTTCTTC.

This chain links TRBV7-6 with TRBJ2-7; 10 nucleotides line up with TRBD2. The ends lost 2 bases at V and 6 bases at J; junction bases unmatched: 7. CDR3 length equals 15 residues. Looked up from germline, CDR1 is SGHVS and CDR2 is FNYEAQ. CDR3 sequence reads: CASSLMLAGVSEQYF. CDR3 nucleotide sequence: TGTGCCAGCAGCTTAATGCTAGCGGGGGTAAGCGAGCAGTACTTC.

V is TRBV5-4 and J is TRBJ2-7; 10 bases match TRBD1. The CDR3 has 13 amino acids. Trimming removed 9 bases from V and 3 bases from J; junction bases left unmatched: 6. Germline V gene lookup returns CDR1 SGHNT and CDR2 YYREEE (reference sequence). The CDR3 DNA is TGTGCCATCTCGGACAGGGGGATCTACGAGCAGTACTTC. It yields the protein CAISDRGIYEQYF.

In this sample, this clone turned up once. The gene calls are TRBV6-2 or TRBV6-3 and TRBJ2-7; 13 bases line up with TRBD2. The J segment lost 3 bases and the V segment lost 6 bases, leaving 11 bases of the junction unmatched. In germline, CDR1 is MNHEY, CDR2 SVGEGT. CDR3 length equals 17 residues. The DNA of the CDR3 is TGTGCCAGCAGCCGCCTGACTAGCGGGGGGCAAAACTACGAGCAGTACTTC. Protein product: CASSRLTSGGQNYEQYF.

The chain employs TRBV3-1 (or the pseudogene TRBV3-2) and TRBJ2-5; D might be TRBD2 (6 bases). The length of the CDR3 is 14 residues. V shed 1 base and J shed 1 base, with 7 bases lying between them. Per germline, CDR1 LGHDT and CDR2 YNNKEL (reference sequence). The CDR3 bases are TGTGCCAGCAGCCAAGGGGGACTCCAAGAGACCCAGTACTTC. Translated, it gives CASSQGGLQETQYF.

The CDR3 DNA sequence: TGTGCCAGCAGCTTTGGACAGCTTAACTATGGCTACACCTTC. As protein: CASSFGQLNYGYTF. This sequence joins TRBV7-9 and TRBJ1-2; perhaps TRBD1 as D (6 bases). CDR3 length equals 14 residues. V was cut by 3 bases and J by 1 base, with 9 bases left in between. Germline CDR1 is SEHNR and CDR2 is FQNEAQ (reference sequence).